Listed below are T cell receptor beta chains from one sample, sequenced in a study of identical twins. TCRdb reprocessed the 5' RACE reads with MiXCR, giving one entry per CDR3 protein. The sample lists about 330,000 distinct CDR3 sequences, approximately 13% occurring once. These same data were also listed under a study on yellow fever vaccine responses in identical twins.

Sequencing was performed on CD8+ T cells sorted from blood. Receptors originate from a woman in her late teens or twenties in good health. The CDR3 runs from the conserved cysteine through the conserved F or W. A D gene is named only where the DNA matches it firmly. The listing skips clone size in some rows; elsewhere it reads once, few, many or a size class.

d_call	clone_size	j_call	v_call	cdr3_aa	cdr3_nt
TRBD1	few	TRBJ2-1	TRBV28	CASSFTPLSDRGRRQFF	TGTGCCAGCAGTTTCACCCCACTTTCGGACAGGGGGCGTAGGCAGTTCTTC
TRBD2	many	TRBJ2-7	TRBV29-1	CSVEAGGPYEQYF	TGCAGCGTTGAGGCGGGAGGGCCCTACGAGCAGTACTTC
.	few	TRBJ1-2	TRBV13	CASSLYEGLFGYTF	TGTGCCAGCAGCTTATACGAGGGGCTTTTTGGCTACACCTTC
.	.	TRBJ2-7	TRBV7-6	CASSLAPGSTYEQYF	TGTGCCAGCAGCTTAGCGCCAGGGAGTACCTACGAGCAGTACTTC
.	few	TRBJ1-1	TRBV29-1	CSVGTIEAFF	TGCAGCGTCGGGACAATTGAAGCTTTCTTT
.	many	TRBJ2-7	TRBV27	CASSSLSYEQYF	TGTGCCAGCAGTTCCCTCTCCTACGAGCAGTACTTC
TRBD2	many	TRBJ2-4	TRBV11-2	CASSLVASGGLAKNIQYF	TGTGCCAGCAGCTTAGTGGCTAGCGGGGGATTAGCCAAAAACATTCAGTACTTC
TRBD2	.	TRBJ2-1	TRBV11-2	CASSLPTSGGAYEQFF	TGTGCCAGCAGCCTCCCCACTAGCGGGGGGGCGTATGAGCAGTTCTTC
.	many	TRBJ1-5	TRBV12-3/TRBV12-4	CASSFRSNQPQHF	TGTGCCAGCAGTTTTCGGAGCAATCAGCCCCAGCATTTT
TRBD1	few	TRBJ1-2	TRBV3-1	CASSQLLTDRKYGYTF	TGTGCCAGCAGCCAGCTTCTCACGGACAGGAAATATGGCTACACCTTC
.	.	TRBJ2-1	TRBV29-1	CSAIGRGNYNEQFF	TGCAGCGCAATTGGCAGGGGTAACTACAATGAGCAGTTCTTC
.	few	TRBJ2-1	TRBV25-1	CASSVTGSPDEQFF	TGTGCCAGCAGTGTCACAGGGAGTCCCGATGAGCAGTTCTTC
.	.	TRBJ2-3	TRBV3-1	CASSQEGVWTGAFTDTQYF	TGTGCCAGCAGCCAAGAGGGGGTATGGACTGGAGCGTTCACAGATACGCAGTATTTT
.	.	TRBJ2-7	TRBV2	CASSEAGPTYEQYF	TGTGCCAGCAGTGAAGCAGGCCCTACCTACGAGCAGTACTTC
.	.	TRBJ2-7	TRBV4-2	CASSQDSDYYEQYF	TGTGCCAGCAGCCAAGATTCTGATTACTACGAGCAGTACTTC
TRBD2	.	TRBJ2-7	TRBV27	CASSQGLAGGRSEQYF	TGTGCCAGCAGCCAAGGACTAGCGGGAGGTCGCAGCGAGCAGTACTTC
TRBD2	many	TRBJ2-7	TRBV4-1	CASSPGTSGTYEQYF	TGCGCCAGCAGCCCTGGGACTAGCGGCACCTACGAGCAGTACTTC
TRBD1	many	TRBJ2-7	TRBV25-1	CASSEEQGAQYEQYF	TGTGCCAGCAGTGAAGAGCAGGGGGCGCAATACGAGCAGTACTTC
.	.	TRBJ1-5	TRBV12-3/TRBV12-4	CASSGGSGQPQHF	TGTGCCAGCAGCGGGGGGAGCGGACAGCCCCAGCATTTT
.	few	TRBJ1-1	TRBV12-3/TRBV12-4	CASTLGGAIEAFF	TGTGCCAGCACCCTGGGGGGGGCGATTGAAGCTTTCTTT
.	.	TRBJ2-1	TRBV7-6	CASSLEVGNEQFF	TGTGCCAGCAGCTTAGAGGTGGGCAATGAGCAGTTCTTC
.	few	TRBJ2-2	TRBV19	CASTMTGPTGELFF	TGTGCCAGTACTATGACAGGTCCCACCGGGGAGCTGTTTTTT
.	.	TRBJ2-2	TRBV4-1	CASSQTAVNTNTGELFF	TGCGCCAGCAGCCAAACGGCGGTCAATACGAACACCGGGGAGCTGTTTTTT
TRBD2	.	TRBJ2-7	TRBV29-1	CSVKDPGRGSFPYEQYF	TGCAGCGTTAAGGACCCTGGGCGCGGGAGCTTTCCCTACGAGCAGTACTTC
TRBD2	.	TRBJ2-7	TRBV9	CASSATGLALPYEQYF	TGTGCCAGCAGCGCTACGGGACTAGCGCTTCCCTACGAGCAGTACTTC
.	many	TRBJ2-2	TRBV29-1	CSVEEGRRATGELFF	TGCAGCGTTGAAGAGGGGCGGAGGGCCACCGGGGAGCTGTTTTTT
.	few	TRBJ2-2	TRBV6-5	CASSYWGVAGELFF	TGTGCCAGCAGTTATTGGGGGGTCGCCGGGGAGCTGTTTTTT
.	.	TRBJ2-2	TRBV29-1	CSVHPRVAGHRGAVF	TGCAGCGTCCACCCCAGGGTGGCGGGACACCGGGGAGCTGTTTTT
.	.	TRBJ2-7	TRBV6-2/TRBV6-3	CASSYLAGYYEQYF	TGTGCCAGCAGTTACTTAGCAGGCTACTACGAGCAGTACTTC
.	few	TRBJ1-1	TRBV29-1	CSVETGTEAFF	TGCAGCGTGGAGACAGGCACTGAAGCTTTCTTT
.	few	TRBJ2-7	TRBV5-4	CASSLSPYRAYEQYF	TGTGCCAGCAGCTTATCCCCGTACAGAGCCTACGAGCAGTACTTC
.	.	TRBJ2-7	TRBV29-1	CSVETGQSSYEQYF	TGCAGCGTTGAAACAGGCCAAAGCTCCTACGAGCAGTACTTC
TRBD1	.	TRBJ2-1	TRBV13	CASSLRQGSGNEQFF	TGTGCCAGCAGCTTGAGACAGGGCAGTGGCAATGAGCAGTTCTTC
.	few	TRBJ1-4	TRBV9	CASSLDSATNEKLFF	TGTGCCAGCAGCCTCGACAGTGCAACTAATGAAAAACTGTTTTTT
.	few	TRBJ2-1	TRBV3-1	CASSHLKIGQNYNEQFF	TGTGCCAGCAGCCATTTGAAAATCGGGCAGAACTACAATGAGCAGTTCTTC
.	few	TRBJ1-2	TRBV12-3/TRBV12-4	CASSFTLGLYGYTF	TGTGCCAGCAGTTTTACCCTAGGCCTCTATGGCTACACCTTC
TRBD2	many	TRBJ2-5	TRBV10-3	CAISVWSSGGETQYF	TGTGCCATCAGCGTATGGTCTAGCGGGGGCGAGACCCAGTACTTC
TRBD2	.	TRBJ2-7	TRBV9	CASSGGTSGTSEQYF	TGTGCCAGCAGCGGAGGGACTAGCGGGACCTCAGAGCAGTACTTC
TRBD1	.	TRBJ1-1	TRBV29-1	CSGDRGTEAFF	TGCAGCGGAGACAGGGGGACTGAAGCTTTCTTT
.	few	TRBJ2-1	TRBV12-3/TRBV12-4	CASSGFPSSYNEQFF	TGTGCCAGCAGCGGGTTCCCAAGTTCTTACAATGAGCAGTTCTTC
.	.	TRBJ1-5	TRBV5-6	CASSLWGGNQPQHF	TGTGCCAGCAGCTTGTGGGGCGGCAATCAGCCCCAGCATTTT
.	few	TRBJ1-5	TRBV20-1	CSAREAGVDQPQHF	TGCAGTGCTAGAGAGGCAGGGGTGGATCAGCCCCAGCATTTT
.	.	TRBJ2-1	TRBV29-1	CSATRRTYNEQFF	TGCAGCGCCACCCGTAGGACTTACAATGAGCAGTTCTTC
TRBD2	few	TRBJ2-5	TRBV5-1	CASSFEDGRAPETQYF	TGCGCCAGCAGCTTTGAGGACGGGAGGGCCCCAGAGACCCAGTACTTC
.	many	TRBJ2-1	TRBV9	CASSKSMLAINEQFF	TGTGCCAGCAGCAAATCAATGCTAGCGATCAATGAGCAGTTCTTC
TRBD1	.	TRBJ1-3	TRBV12-3/TRBV12-4	CASRGDRESSGNTIYF	TGTGCCAGCAGGGGTGACAGGGAATCTAGCGGAAACACCATATATTTT
.	.	TRBJ2-1	TRBV29-1	CSVDEVGLTSYNEQFF	TGCAGCGTTGACGAGGTGGGACTCACCTCCTACAATGAGCAGTTCTTC